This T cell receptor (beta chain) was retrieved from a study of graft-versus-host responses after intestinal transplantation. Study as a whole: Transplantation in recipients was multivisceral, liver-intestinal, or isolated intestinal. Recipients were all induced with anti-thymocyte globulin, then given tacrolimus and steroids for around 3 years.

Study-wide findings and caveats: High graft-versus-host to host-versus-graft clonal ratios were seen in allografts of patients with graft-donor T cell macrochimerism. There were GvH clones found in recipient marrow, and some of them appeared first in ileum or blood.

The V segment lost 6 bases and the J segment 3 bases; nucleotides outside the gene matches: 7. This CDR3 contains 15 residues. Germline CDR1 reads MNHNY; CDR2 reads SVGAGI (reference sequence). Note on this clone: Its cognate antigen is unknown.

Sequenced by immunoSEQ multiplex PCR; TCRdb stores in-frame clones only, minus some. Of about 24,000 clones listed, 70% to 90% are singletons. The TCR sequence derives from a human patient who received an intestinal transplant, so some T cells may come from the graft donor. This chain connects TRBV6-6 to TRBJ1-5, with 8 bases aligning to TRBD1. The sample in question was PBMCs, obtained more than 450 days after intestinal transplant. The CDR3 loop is CASSPRTGNNQPQHF. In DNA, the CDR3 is TGTGCCAGCAGCCCTAGGACAGGGAACAATCAGCCCCAGCATTTT.